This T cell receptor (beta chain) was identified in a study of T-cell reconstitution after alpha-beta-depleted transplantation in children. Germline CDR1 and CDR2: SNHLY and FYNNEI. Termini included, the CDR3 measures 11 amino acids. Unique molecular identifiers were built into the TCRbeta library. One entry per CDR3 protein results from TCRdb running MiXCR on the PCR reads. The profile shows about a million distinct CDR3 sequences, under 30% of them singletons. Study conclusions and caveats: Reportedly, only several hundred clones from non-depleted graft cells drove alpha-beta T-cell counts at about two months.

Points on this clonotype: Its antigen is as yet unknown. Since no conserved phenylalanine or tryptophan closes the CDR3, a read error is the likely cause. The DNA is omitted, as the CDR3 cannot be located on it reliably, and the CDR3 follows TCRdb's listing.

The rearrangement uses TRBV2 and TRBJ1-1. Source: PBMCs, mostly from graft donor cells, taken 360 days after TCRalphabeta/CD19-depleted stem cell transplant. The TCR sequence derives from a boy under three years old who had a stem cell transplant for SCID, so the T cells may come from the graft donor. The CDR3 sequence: CASSVIQTVTL.